These T cell receptor beta chains were read from a single sample in a study of T cells after somatic rescue of genetic block. Repertoires were generated with immunoSEQ multiplex PCR, while TCRdb's copy carries only in-frame clones and drops some. The sample consists of about 110,000 clones, just over 90% of them appearing once. The source material was peripheral blood mononuclear cells (PBMCs). These receptors were taken from a woman between 18 and 29 years old. Each CDR3 is given with its conserved first and last residue. D genes are given only for firm matches. The size of a clone is reported for some rows only, either as once, few or many, or as a class for expanded clones.

d_gene | abundance | j_gene | v_gene | CDR3nt | CDR3aa
TRBD2 | NA | TRBJ2-1 | TRBV10-3 | TGTGCCATCAGTTCCGGGGAGGGAAGTTTCTACAATGAGCAGTTCTTC | CAISSGEGSFYNEQFF
NA | NA | TRBJ2-7 | TRBV7-9 | TGTGCCAGCAGCTTAGCTAGGGGTTACGAGCAGTACTTC | CASSLARGYEQYF
NA | NA | TRBJ2-6 | TRBV5-1 | TGCGCCAGCAGCCAGGTTAACTCTGGGGCCAACGTCCTGACTTTC | CASSQVNSGANVLTF
NA | NA | TRBJ1-5 | TRBV18 | TGTGCCAGCTCTAAGCAGGCGGGCGACCAGCCCCAGCATTTT | CASSKQAGDQPQHF
TRBD2 | NA | TRBJ2-1 | TRBV7-2 | TGTGCCAGCAGCCGAGAAACTAGCGGGGGGGCGTATGAGCAGTTCTTC | CASSRETSGGAYEQFF
TRBD1 | once | TRBJ1-5 | TRBV27 | TGTGCCAGCAGTCCCGACAGGGGGAGCGATCCCCAGCATTTT | CASSPDRGSDPQHF
TRBD1 | NA | TRBJ2-6 | TRBV5-1 | TGCGCCAGCAGCGGGTCCGGGACAGGGGGCTTCGGGGCCAACGTCCTGACTTTC | CASSGSGTGGFGANVLTF
NA | NA | TRBJ2-2 | TRBV30 | TGTGCCTGGGGGACTGCTTACACCGGGGAGCTGTTTTTT | CAWGTAYTGELFF
TRBD2 | NA | TRBJ2-3 | TRBV7-6 | TGTGCCAGCAGCCACCGACTAGCGGGGGGCACAGATACGCAGTATTTT | CASSHRLAGGTDTQYF
NA | NA | TRBJ2-3 | TRBV4-2 | TGTGCCAGCAGGGAGTACGCAGATACGCAGTATTTT | CASREYADTQYF